Below, 20 T cell receptor beta chains from the same sample are listed, as sequenced in a study of blood T cell repertoires in COVID-19. The data were produced by immunoSEQ multiplex PCR, yet TCRdb's version contains in-frame clones alone and is incomplete. The data hold tens of thousands of clones, with about 86% observed a single time. The sequenced material came from peripheral blood. The origin of the receptors is a man between 60 and 75 years old with acute or convalescent COVID-19.

The chain carries TRBV5-4 and TRBJ2-2; weak D call: TRBD2 (6 bases). Germline V gene sequence: CDR1 SGHNT, CDR2 YYREEE (reference sequence). The CDR3 contains 17 residues. V lost 2 bases to trimming and J lost 5 bases, with 19 bases between them. The CDR3 loop is CASSLGPSGRRTGELFF. CDR3 nucleotide sequence: TGTGCCAGCAGCTTAGGACCCTCCGGGAGACGGACCGGGGAGCTGTTTTTT.

This chain connects TRBV19 to TRBJ1-5; D might be TRBD1 (6 bases). V lost 10 bases and J lost 1, with 23 bases in between. Per germline, CDR1 LNHDA and CDR2 SQIVND (reference sequence). This CDR3 has 17 amino acids. The CDR3 DNA is TGTGCCACTAGCCAAAAGTGGGGGGGCAGAAGCAATCAGCCCCAGCATTTT. Translation gives CATSQKWGGRSNQPQHF.

The rearrangement joins TRBV4-3 to TRBJ2-7; D remains ambiguous. The CDR3 sequence is 14 residues long. Germline values: CDR1 LGHNA, CDR2 YSLEER. V lost 2 bases to trimming and J lost 3 bases, with 11 bases between them. CDR3 protein: CASSQRSLVYEQYF. The DNA of the CDR3 is TGCGCCAGCAGCCAACGGTCTCTGGTCTACGAGCAGTACTTC.

This clone is categorized as medium-sized. V gene TRBV29-1 combines with J gene TRBJ1-2; maybe TRBD1 (5 bases). V dropped 4 bases and J dropped 8 bases, with 14 bases sitting between them. In germline, CDR1 is SQVTM, CDR2 ANQGSEA. The CDR3 length is 12 residues. The chain's CDR3 is CSVVAGGGGYTF. The CDR3 nucleotides read TGCAGCGTTGTTGCGGGGGGAGGCGGCTACACCTTC.

This clone was detected only a few times. The rearrangement links TRBV4-1 to TRBJ2-7; D unresolved. Germline-derived CDR1 and CDR2 are MGHRA and YSYEKL. V shed 1 base and J shed 0 bases, with 19 bases lying between them. The length of the CDR3 is 18 residues. DNA of the CDR3: TGCGCCAGCAGCCAAGTCATGAGAGTGAAGCCCTCCTCCTACGAGCAGTACTTC. This sequence encodes CASSQVMRVKPSSYEQYF.

This CDR3 reads CASSSTGWRNQPQHF. In DNA form, the CDR3 reads TGTGCCAGCAGCTCGACAGGGTGGCGCAATCAGCCCCAGCATTTT. V is TRBV6-5 and J is TRBJ1-5; 7 bases agree with TRBD1. Germline CDR1 is MNHEY and CDR2 is SVGAGI. V shed 6 bases and J 2 bases; nucleotides not matched to a gene: 7. The CDR3 spans 15 residues.

The chain carries TRBV5-1 and TRBJ1-4, with D possibly matching TRBD1 (5 bases). CDR3 length: 14 residues. Germline V gene data show CDR1 as SGHRS and CDR2 as YFSETQ. V was trimmed by 2 bases and J by 5 bases, leaving 10 bases between them. The CDR3 DNA sequence: TGCGCCAGCAGCTTAGGACAAGGAAATGAAAAACTGTTTTTT. Its translation is CASSLGQGNEKLFF.

This chain links TRBV7-6 with TRBJ2-5, with D tentatively TRBD2 (5 bases). The CDR3 length is 16 residues. Germline values: CDR1 SGHVS, CDR2 FNYEAQ. V was shortened by 5 bases and J by 2 bases, with 18 bases between the two germline ends. The CDR3 loop is CASSLQLARTQETQYF. The CDR3 DNA follows: TGTGCCAGCAGCCTCCAACTGGCCCGGACTCAAGAGACCCAGTACTTC.

The rearrangement uses TRBV6-4 and TRBJ1-1, with D possibly being TRBD1 (5 bases). The ends were cut back, 9 bases at V and 0 bases at J, with 20 bases in the middle. The CDR3 covers 16 residues. In germline, CDR1 is MRHNA, CDR2 SNTAGT. CDR3 nucleotides: TGTGCCAGGGACCAGTCGGGGGTTGAACTGAACACTGAAGCTTTCTTT. It is translated as CARDQSGVELNTEAFF.

V gene TRBV27 combines with J gene TRBJ2-3; TRBD2 aligns across 12 bases. Germline trimming cut 2 bases from V and 3 bases from J; bases unmatched to any gene: 3. The CDR3 has 16 amino acids. CDR1 is MNHEY, CDR2 SMNVEV, per germline (reference sequence). The CDR3 DNA reads TGTGCCAGCAGTTTAACAGGACTAGCGGGGACAGATACGCAGTATTTT. It codes for CASSLTGLAGTDTQYF.

The chain recombines TRBV2 with TRBJ2-1, with D maybe TRBD1 (5 bases). The V end lost 4 bases, the J end lost 3 bases, and 13 bases lay between the germline ends. This CDR3 contains 15 residues. The germline V gene has CDR1 SNHLY and CDR2 FYNNEI. The CDR3 coding sequence is TGTGCCAGCAGTGCGGAATCAGGGATCTACAATGAGCAGTTCTTC. It specifies CASSAESGIYNEQFF.

The chain is built from TRBV12-3 or TRBV12-4 and TRBJ2-7; maybe TRBD1 (6 bases). There are 13 residues in the CDR3. Trimming removed 3 bases at V and 6 bases at J, with 12 bases between. The CDR3 DNA is TGTGCCAGCAGTTTGCACACCAGGGGCGAGCAGTACTTC. This gives the protein CASSLHTRGEQYF.

This clone was seen only once. The rearrangement links TRBV10-3 to TRBJ1-2; D perhaps matches TRBD1 (6 bases). The germline gives CDR1 ENHRY, CDR2 SYGVKD. V lost 0 bases, J lost 5 bases, and 10 bases lay in between. This CDR3 is built from 14 residues. The CDR3, as DNA: TGTGCCATCAGTGAGTCAGGGCAGGGGTATGGCTACACCTTC. This gives the protein CAISESGQGYGYTF.

The chain uses TRBV12-3 or TRBV12-4 and TRBJ1-2; D is possibly TRBD1 (6 bases). This CDR3 spans 13 amino acids. V was trimmed by 4 bases and J by 6 bases, leaving 12 bases between them. This chain's CDR3 is CASSSYRDDGYTF. The CDR3 region has the DNA TGTGCCAGCAGTTCATACAGGGATGATGGCTACACCTTC.

The gene calls are TRBV5-4 and TRBJ2-3; TRBD2 agrees at 12 bases. Germline V lookup: CDR1 SGHNT, CDR2 YYREEE (reference sequence). The CDR3 covers 16 residues. Trimming cost V 3 bases and J 2 bases; bases outside gene matches: 4. CDR3 in DNA: TGTGCCAGCAGCTCGGCTAGCGGGGGGGCCACAGATACGCAGTATTTT. Translation: CASSSASGGATDTQYF.

The chain couples TRBV11-3 to TRBJ1-1, with D unresolved. Trimming pared 0 bases from V and 4 bases from J, leaving 6 bases between. This CDR3 contains 13 residues. Germline CDR1 reads SGHNT; CDR2 reads YENEEA. CDR3 coding DNA: TGTGCCAGCAGCTTAGAGGTTAGCACTGAAGCTTTCTTT. This codes for CASSLEVSTEAFF.

This clone has just one count. The chain carries TRBV29-1 and TRBJ2-3, with a weak D call TRBD2 (6 bases). V shed 6 bases and J shed 1 base, with 11 bases lying between them. The CDR3 is 13 amino acids. Germline lookup yields CDR1 SQVTM and CDR2 ANQGSEA. The CDR3 DNA is TGCAGCGTCTCACTAGCCCGCACAGATACGCAGTATTTT. Amino acid sequence: CSVSLARTDTQYF.

The chain carries TRBV19 and TRBJ2-1, with D possibly TRBD1 on 5 matching bases. CDR1 is LNHDA, CDR2 SQIVND, per germline (reference sequence). Trimming stripped 5 bases from V and 7 bases from J, with 9 bases between. This CDR3 has 12 residues. The CDR3 spells CASSPRANEQFF. For the CDR3, the DNA is TGTGCCAGTAGTCCCAGGGCAAATGAGCAGTTCTTC.

The genes are TRBV2 and TRBJ2-2, with 7 bases aligning to TRBD2. Losses at the gene ends were 6 bases for V and 3 bases for J; bases not matched to a gene: 4. The CDR3 is 14 amino acids. Looked up from germline, CDR1 is SNHLY and CDR2 is FYNNEI. CDR3 region: CASRERDDTGELFF. The DNA of the CDR3 is TGTGCCAGCAGGGAGCGGGATGACACCGGGGAGCTGTTTTTT.

The chain links TRBV4-3 to TRBJ1-4, with D perhaps TRBD1 (5 bases). The CDR3 is 16 amino acids. Trimming stripped 1 base from V and 3 bases from J, with 12 bases between. In germline, CDR1 is LGHNA, CDR2 YSLEER. The CDR3 DNA reads TGCGCCAGCAGCCAAGTGTGGGGCAGCCCTAATGAAAAACTGTTTTTT. Translating gives CASSQVWGSPNEKLFF.